Following are 25 T cell receptor beta chains from one sample sequenced in a study of vaccination effects on CD4 cells after COVID-19. Measured with immunoSEQ multiplex PCR; TCRdb has only the in-frame clones, and not every one. The sample shows 30,000 to 40,000 clones, over 55% of them seen only once. No antigen has been identified for these receptors. Prior to sequencing, the ViraFEST assay stimulated PBMC with viral peptide pools, which expanded the antigen-specific CD4+ T cells. The authors isolated CD4+ T cells after approximately 9 days of culture. Participants completed two doses of the BNT162b2 or mRNA-1273 vaccine. Sample: CD4+ T cells from PBMCs cultured with SARS-CoV-2 spike peptides, taken after COVID-19 vaccination. The receptors shown here come from a human donor who received a COVID-19 vaccine.

V gene TRBV6-5 combines with J gene TRBJ1-6, with D uncertain. Looked up from germline, CDR1 is MNHEY and CDR2 is SVGAGI. This CDR3 is built from 11 residues. The V end was cut by 9 bases, the J end by 13 bases, with 13 bases between. For the CDR3, the DNA is TGTGCCAGTAGAGACCACATCCCCCTCCACTTT. This sequence encodes CASRDHIPLHF.

CDR3 nucleotide sequence: TGTGCCAGTAAAGCGGCAGGGATCGGGCAGCCCCAGCATTTT. It is translated as CASKAAGIGQPQHF. V and J are TRBV19 and TRBJ1-5; D possibly corresponds to TRBD1 (5 bases). Between the trimmed V and J ends, which lost 7 bases and 7 bases, there was a span of 17 bases. CDR1 LNHDA and CDR2 SQIVND come from the germline V gene (reference sequence). This CDR3 comprises 14 residues.

This chain uses TRBV7-6 with TRBJ1-4; 9 nucleotides agree with TRBD1. The germline V gene has CDR1 SGHVS and CDR2 FNYEAQ. The CDR3 is made up of 16 amino acids. With 2 bases clipped from V and 4 bases from J, the junction kept 5 bases outside the gene matches. The CDR3 DNA follows: TGTGCCAGCAGCTTACCGCCGGGACAGGGTAATGAAAAACTGTTTTTT. Residues: CASSLPPGQGNEKLFF.

This rearrangement joins TRBV19 to TRBJ1-2, with 7 positions matching TRBD1. CDR1 and CDR2 (germline): LNHDA, SQIVND (reference sequence). The V and J ends lost 6 bases and 0 bases, in that order; junction bases with no gene match: 4. This CDR3 has 14 amino acids. As DNA, the CDR3 is TGTGCCAGTAGGAGGGGGCAAACTAACTATGGCTACACCTTC. As protein: CASRRGQTNYGYTF.

The chain uses TRBV5-1 and TRBJ2-3, with 8 bases matching TRBD2. Germline CDR1 reads SGHRS; CDR2 reads YFSETQ. Trimming at V came to 5 bases and at J to 2 bases, leaving 7 bases not matched to a gene. The CDR3 has 15 amino acids. The CDR3 DNA follows: TGCGCCAGCAGGAAAACTAGCGGACTCACAGATACGCAGTATTTT. As protein: CASRKTSGLTDTQYF.

The V call is TRBV12-3 or TRBV12-4, the J call TRBJ1-4; D is unresolved. The germline V and J ends were trimmed by 2 bases and 2 bases, with 3 bases remaining between them. The CDR3 contains 13 residues. CDR3 amino acids: CASSLWTNEKLFF. The CDR3 DNA sequence: TGTGCCAGCAGTTTATGGACTAATGAAAAACTGTTTTTT.

The chain is built from TRBV6-5 and TRBJ2-1, with 12 positions matching TRBD2. J gave up 7 bases and V 7 bases, and 8 bases lay outside the gene matches. The CDR3 consists of 15 residues. The germline CDR1 and CDR2 sequences are MNHEY and SVGAGI. The CDR3 DNA sequence: TGTGCCAGCACCCGTTCTAGCGGGAGGGCTAATGAGCAGTTCTTC. Protein sequence: CASTRSSGRANEQFF.

V is TRBV21-1 and J is TRBJ2-1; the table's D call, TRBD1, was not checked against the DNA. TRBV21-1 is recorded as a pseudogene. The CDR3 spans 13 residues. The CDR3 DNA reads as TGTGCCAGCCCGACAGGGCTTTTCAATGAGCAGTTCTTC. Its protein is CASPTGLFNEQFF.

The V and J genes are TRBV7-6 and TRBJ1-6; TRBD1 matches at 8 bases. CDR1 SGHVS and CDR2 FNYEAQ come from the germline V gene. V was pared by 4 bases and J by 4 bases, with 15 bases of the junction left unmatched. The CDR3 covers 19 residues. The CDR3 region is CASSSKSTGGPLYNSPLHF. CDR3 coding DNA: TGTGCCAGCAGCTCGAAATCCACAGGGGGTCCTTTATATAATTCACCCCTCCACTTT. Variable domain in full (rest from reference TRBV7-6 and TRBJ1-6): GAGVSQSPRYKVTKRGQDVALRCDPISGHVSLYWYRQALGQGPEFLTYFNYEAQQDKSGLPNDRFSAERPEGSISTLTIQRTEQRDSAMYRCASSSKSTGGPLYNSPLHFGNGTRLTVT.

The V call is TRBV4-2, the J call TRBJ2-5; maybe TRBD1 (5 bases). This CDR3 is 16 amino acids long. Trimming removed 2 bases from V and 0 bases from J, with 13 bases in between. Germline V gene lookup returns CDR1 LGHNA and CDR2 YNFKEQ. The chain's CDR3 is CASSQWWGPYQETQYF. The CDR3 DNA reads as TGTGCCAGCAGCCAATGGTGGGGCCCGTACCAAGAGACCCAGTACTTC.

The V call is TRBV7-9, the J call TRBJ1-3; 7 positions agree with TRBD1. Germline values: CDR1 SEHNR, CDR2 FQNEAQ (reference sequence). Trimming cost V 7 bases and J 0 bases; bases outside gene matches: 3. The length of the CDR3 is 14 residues. DNA for the CDR3: TGTGCCAGCACCCGACAGGGCTCTGGAAACACCATATATTTT. Encoded protein: CASTRQGSGNTIYF.

This clone was seen only a few times. V is TRBV11-2 and J is TRBJ1-4; TRBD1 matches 7 bases. The CDR3 sequence is 13 residues long. Unmatched junction bases numbered 8, after V lost 1 base and J lost 15 bases. In germline, CDR1 is SGHAT, CDR2 FQNNGV. CDR3 residues: CASSLGQGGKVFF. The CDR3 coding sequence is TGTGCCAGCAGCTTAGGACAGGGCGGAAAGGTGTTTTTT.

The V call is TRBV10-1, the J call TRBJ2-1, with D possibly matching TRBD2 (6 bases). The CDR3 is 17 residues long. The V gene's germline CDR1 is WNHNN and CDR2 SYGVQD (reference sequence). The V and J ends lost 0 bases and 6 bases respectively, with 18 bases between them. In nucleotides, the CDR3 is TGCGCCAGCAGTGAGTCTCGGGGCGGGATAGAGGGCAATGAGCAGTTCTTC. This translates into CASSESRGGIEGNEQFF.

This clone appeared once. The rearrangement links TRBV14 to TRBJ1-1; D ambiguous. From germline, CDR1 is SGHDN and CDR2 FVKESK. This CDR3 spans 13 amino acids. V lost 4 bases and J 1 base, leaving 7 bases between the germline ends. DNA for the CDR3: TGTGCCAGCAGCCCCCGACGGAACACTGAAGCTTTCTTT. This sequence encodes CASSPRRNTEAFF.

The CDR3 bases are TGTGCCAGCAGCTTAGTCGGGAGTCCTGGAAACACCATATATTTT. It codes for CASSLVGSPGNTIYF. This rearrangement joins TRBV11-2 to TRBJ1-3; no reliable D call. In germline, CDR1 is SGHAT, CDR2 FQNNGV. V gave up 1 base and J gave up 2 bases, with 9 bases separating them. This CDR3 has 15 residues.

The chain couples TRBV7-6 to TRBJ2-3; 12 bases match TRBD2. Trimming cost V 1 base and J 1 base; bases outside gene matches: 3. There are 17 residues in the CDR3. The V gene's germline CDR1 is SGHVS and CDR2 FNYEAQ. The CDR3 sequence: CASSLGRLAGGTDTQYF. The CDR3 nucleotides read TGTGCCAGCAGCTTAGGAAGACTAGCGGGGGGCACAGATACGCAGTATTTT.

The V and J genes are TRBV4-1 and TRBJ2-3; unclear D gene. Germline V gene sequence: CDR1 MGHRA, CDR2 YSYEKL. The CDR3 contains 14 residues. The germline V and J ends were trimmed by 1 base and 6 bases, with 11 bases remaining between them. CDR3: CASSQVGSRDTQYF. CDR3 sequence (DNA): TGCGCCAGCAGCCAAGTGGGTTCCCGGGATACGCAGTATTTT.

This rearrangement joins TRBV11-3 to TRBJ2-1; D remains ambiguous. The CDR3 spans 13 residues. V was shortened by 5 bases and J by 5 bases, with 10 bases between the two germline ends. CDR1 and CDR2 (germline): SGHNT, YENEEA. The CDR3 DNA reads TGTGCCAGCAGCCGCGTAGCAGACAATGAGCAGTTCTTC. Protein: CASSRVADNEQFF.

This chain connects TRBV19 to TRBJ2-6; tentatively, D is TRBD1 (5 bases). Trimming removed 5 bases at V and 0 bases at J, with 8 bases between. The V gene's germline CDR1 is LNHDA and CDR2 SQIVND (reference sequence). The CDR3 is 15 amino acids. The chain's CDR3 is CASSSRGSGANVLTF. The CDR3 DNA reads as TGTGCCAGTAGTTCTAGGGGCTCTGGGGCCAACGTCCTGACTTTC. The full variable domain, with the rest looked up from reference TRBV19 and TRBJ2-6, is DGGITQSPKYLFRKEGQNVTLSCEQNLNHDAMYWYRQDPGQGLRLIYYSQIVNDFQKGDIAEGYSVSREKKESFPLTVTSAQKNPTAFYLCASSSRGSGANVLTFGAGSRLTVL.

This sequence joins TRBV29-1 and TRBJ2-1; unclear D gene. This CDR3 is built from 14 residues. Trimming removed 0 bases from V and 3 bases from J, with 9 bases in between. CDR1 and CDR2 (germline): SQVTM, ANQGSEA. In DNA form, the CDR3 reads TGCAGCGTTGAAGACCCGACCGACTACAATGAGCAGTTCTTC. Protein product: CSVEDPTDYNEQFF.

The gene calls are TRBV29-1 and TRBJ1-1, with D maybe TRBD1 (5 bases). V lost 5 bases to trimming and J lost 7 bases, with 11 bases between them. This CDR3 is built from 11 residues. Germline loops: CDR1 SQVTM, CDR2 ANQGSEA. This CDR3 is CSVRDGGEAFF. The CDR3 nucleotides are TGCAGCGTTCGGGACGGAGGTGAAGCTTTCTTT.

In its sample, this clone was seen a few times. The V call is TRBV6-6, the J call TRBJ1-3; D gene uncertain. CDR1 MNHNY and CDR2 SVGAGI come from the germline V gene (reference sequence). V lost 1 base to trimming and J lost 8 bases, with 9 bases between them. CDR3 length equals 13 residues. The CDR3 region has the DNA TGTGCCAGCAGTTACTTAGAGTTGGACACCATATATTTT. This sequence encodes CASSYLELDTIYF.

This clone was seen a few times. This chain joins TRBV25-1 and TRBJ1-2; tentative D call: TRBD1 (6 bases). Trimming took off 5 bases at V and 8 bases at J, with 15 bases between the two ends. The V gene's germline CDR1 is MGHDK and CDR2 SYGVNS. This CDR3 has 13 amino acids. CDR3 region: CASSSTGGLGYTF. Written as DNA, the CDR3 is TGTGCCAGCAGTTCAACCGGGGGGCTAGGCTACACCTTC.

This clone was picked up a small number of times. This chain joins TRBV25-1 and TRBJ2-2; D is unresolved. Germline loops: CDR1 MGHDK, CDR2 SYGVNS. The V and J ends lost 1 base and 10 bases respectively, with 4 bases between them. CDR3 size: 11 residues. CDR3 protein: CASSEFLELFF. CDR3 DNA sequence: TGTGCCAGCAGTGAATTTCTGGAGCTGTTTTTT.

V is TRBV11-3 and J is TRBJ2-3; D possibly corresponds to TRBD2 (6 bases). This CDR3 is 18 amino acids long. Germline V CDR1 and CDR2: SGHNT, YENEEA. Trimming pared 0 bases from V and 11 bases from J, leaving 27 bases between. The CDR3 DNA follows: TGTGCCAGCAGCTTAGATCTCGGTAGCGGAGCCACCACAGTTCGGCAGTATTTT. As protein: CASSLDLGSGATTVRQYF.